This T cell receptor beta chain originates from a study of neurological immune-mediated disorders. From germline, CDR1 is SGHAT and CDR2 FQNNGV. Trimming left V 2 bases short and J 3 bases short, with 11 bases between. The CDR3 extends over 14 amino acids. Study-wide findings and caveats: None of the CDR3 amino acid sequences of expanded clones recurred across subjects, suggesting private repertoires in all groups.

Time point meaning: longitudinal time-point 3. The unsorted libraries were made from 2 million PBMCs kept at -80 C. cDNA synthesis was performed by 5'RACE with 10-nucleotide random UMIs. MiXCR was run by TCRdb on the 5' RACE reads, yielding one entry per CDR3 protein. The table lists over 90,000 distinct CDR3 sequences, less than 14% of them singletons. This clonotype was found many times. What it binds is not known. Sequencing used PBMCs. The chain is built from TRBV11-2 and TRBJ2-7; D remains unclear. The TCR comes from a female donor with HTLV-1-associated myelopathy (HAM/TSP). The CDR3 coding sequence is TGTGCCAGCAGCTTAAGTGGGCCATTCTACGAGCAGTACTTC. Its protein product is CASSLSGPFYEQYF. The full variable domain, its missing parts supplied by reference TRBV11-2 and TRBJ2-7, is EAGVAQSPRYKIIEKRQSVAFWCNPISGHATLYWYQQILGQGPKLLIQFQNNGVVDDSQLPKDRFSAERLKGVDSTLKIQPAKLEDSAVYLCASSLSGPFYEQYFGPGTRLTVT.